This T cell receptor beta chain is from a study of T-cell memory formation after mild COVID-19. Study summary: Among the donors, TCR clusters were largely specific to each donor. Study findings and constraints: Clones that shrank (day 15 to 85) were balanced CD4/CD8, whereas later expanders leaned CD4+. CD8+ contracting clones occupied EMRA, while CD4+ ones occupied mainly CM and EM. Day 37-peaking second-wave clones had unconfirmed SARS-CoV-2 specificity.

This clonotype was observed at least ten times. Its antigen is unknown. TCRdb re-called the 5' RACE reads through MiXCR, storing one row per CDR3 protein. The sample lists about 13,000 distinct CDR3 sequences; 12% were seen once. The CDR3 consists of 15 residues. The V segment lost 5 bases and the J segment 1 base; nucleotides outside the gene matches: 6. Per germline, CDR1 SGHTA and CDR2 FQGTGA. The specimen sequenced was PBMCs or a T cell subset sorted from them (not recorded which). The chain carries TRBV7-3 and TRBJ2-3; TRBD2 agrees at 7 bases. The clonotype originates from an adult woman who had mild COVID-19 (a few samples of this study predate the infection). Cell type and time point are not known. Here the CDR3 DNA reads TGTGCCAGCAGCCCCTGGGGGGGGGGCACAGATACGCAGTATTTT. Amino acids: CASSPWGGGTDTQYF.